The 21 T cell receptor beta chains below come from one sample, sequenced in a study of a mutant IDH1 vaccine in newly diagnosed glioma (dated by TCRdb to 2020 to 2023). In the paper's terms, the time point label means: week 35, safety follow-up. Each vaccine dose was 300 ug of a 20-mer mutant IDH1 peptide in Montanide, given subcutaneously with topical imiquimod. The antigens for these receptors are not known. Receptor amplification or capture employed the immunoSEQ multiplex PCR assay. Held by TCRdb, this immuneACCESS table contains in-frame sequences only and omits some clones. Under half of the omission traces to an unresolved V gene where checked; the cause of the rest is unknown. Counted in this sample were around 45,000 clones; 88% of them appeared once. Around 5.7% of the sample is in the top ten clones. Sequencing was performed on PBMCs, taken from a glioma patient whose treatment included an IDH1 peptide vaccine. These receptors were collected from a woman between 40 and 50 years old with glioma.

V is TRBV6-6 and J is TRBJ2-3; D might be TRBD1 or TRBD2, each matching 5 bases. The CDR3 spans 14 residues. Trimming pared 5 bases from V and 2 bases from J, leaving 11 bases between. Germline CDR1 and CDR2: MNHNY and SVGAGI (reference sequence). The CDR3 coding sequence is TGTGCCAGCAGTAGCCAGGGACCCACAGATACGCAGTATTTT. Amino acid sequence: CASSSQGPTDTQYF.

The J gene is TRBJ2-6, the V gene TRBV15; D gene unclear. Looked up from germline, CDR1 is LNHNV and CDR2 is YYDKDF (reference sequence). V dropped 3 bases and J dropped 0 bases, with 6 bases sitting between them. The CDR3 has 15 residues. The CDR3 reads CATSSQFSGANVLTF. DNA of the CDR3: TGTGCCACCAGCAGCCAGTTCTCTGGGGCCAACGTCCTGACTTTC. Full variable domain (remainder filled in from reference TRBV15 and TRBJ2-6): DAMVIQNPRYQVTQFGKPVTLSCSQTLNHNVMYWYQQKSSQAPKLLFHYYDKDFNNEADTPDNFQSRRPNTSFCFLDIRSPGLGDTAMYLCATSSQFSGANVLTFGAGSRLTVL.

The genes are TRBV29-1 and TRBJ2-3; TRBD2 matches at 10 bases. Germline lookup yields CDR1 SQVTM and CDR2 ANQGSEA. The V segment lost 1 base and the J segment 0 bases; nucleotides outside the gene matches: 1. The CDR3 length is 15 residues. Written as DNA, the CDR3 is TGCAGCGTTGAAGCTAGCGGGGGTAGCACAGATACGCAGTATTTT. It yields the protein CSVEASGGSTDTQYF.

In its sample, this clone was seen once. The rearrangement uses TRBV10-3 and TRBJ1-2; 7 bases fit TRBD1. Germline lookup yields CDR1 ENHRY and CDR2 SYGVKD. Trimming at V came to 4 bases and at J to 7 bases, leaving 9 bases not matched to a gene. The CDR3 is 14 amino acids. CDR3 region: CAISGRQGPGGYTF. The CDR3 DNA sequence: TGTGCCATCAGTGGACGACAGGGACCTGGTGGCTACACCTTC.

The chain is built from TRBV10-3 and TRBJ2-1, with 9 bases lining up with TRBD2. The CDR3 runs 13 residues. Germline V CDR1 and CDR2: ENHRY, SYGVKD. V dropped 6 bases and J dropped 7; count of bases not matched to a gene: 4. CDR3 bases: TGTGCCATCAGCTCGCGGGAGGGTAATGAGCAGTTCTTC. This translates into CAISSREGNEQFF.

The chain combines TRBV5-1 with TRBJ2-1, with 9 nucleotides matching TRBD1. The V gene's germline CDR1 is SGHRS and CDR2 YFSETQ. This CDR3 is built from 16 residues. The trim removed 4 bases at V and 2 bases at J, leaving 7 bases unmatched. DNA for the CDR3: TGCGCCAGCAGCCTCGGGACAGGGCCAACCTACAATGAGCAGTTCTTC. Encoded protein: CASSLGTGPTYNEQFF.

This chain uses TRBV19 with TRBJ2-7, with 7 bases matching TRBD2. Germline-derived CDR1 and CDR2 are LNHDA and SQIVND (reference sequence). The CDR3 is 15 amino acids. The V and J ends lost 5 bases and 2 bases, in that order; junction bases with no gene match: 9. CDR3 in amino acids: CASSSISGPPYEQYF. The CDR3 DNA is TGTGCCAGTAGTTCGATTAGCGGGCCTCCCTACGAGCAGTACTTC.

This chain uses TRBV11-2 with TRBJ2-7; TRBD2 matches 8 bases. Germline trimming cut 5 bases from V and 6 bases from J; bases unmatched to any gene: 6. From germline, CDR1 is SGHAT and CDR2 FQNNGV. This CDR3 comprises 13 residues. CDR3 in amino acids: CASSPSGSGEQYF. CDR3 DNA: TGTGCCAGCAGCCCCAGCGGGAGCGGCGAGCAGTACTTC.

The chain links TRBV27 to TRBJ1-2; 9 bases align to TRBD1. The CDR3 sequence is 14 residues long. Germline loops: CDR1 MNHEY, CDR2 SMNVEV (reference sequence). Trimming at V came to 6 bases and at J to 4 bases, leaving 6 bases not matched to a gene. CDR3 residues: CASRPGQGAYGYTF. Here the CDR3 DNA reads TGTGCCAGCAGGCCGGGACAGGGTGCCTATGGCTACACCTTC.

This chain joins TRBV4-1 and TRBJ1-2; tentative D call: TRBD1 (5 bases). The CDR3 length is 14 residues. The germline gives CDR1 MGHRA, CDR2 YSYEKL. The germline V and J ends were trimmed by 4 bases and 4 bases, with 13 bases remaining between them. The CDR3 here is CASSRQTEAYGYTF. The CDR3 coding sequence is TGCGCCAGCAGCCGACAGACAGAAGCCTATGGCTACACCTTC.

The chain carries TRBV14 and TRBJ2-1, with 8 bases aligning to TRBD1. Germline V gives CDR1 SGHDN, CDR2 FVKESK. The CDR3 extends over 18 amino acids. With V trimmed by 2 bases and J by 6 bases, 15 bases remained unmatched. The CDR3 spells CASSQTRPGTGPRNEQFF. The CDR3 DNA is TGTGCCAGCAGCCAAACCCGCCCCGGGACAGGTCCGCGCAATGAGCAGTTCTTC.

V gene TRBV20-1 combines with J gene TRBJ1-1; D uncertain. CDR3 length: 10 amino acids. V was cut by 3 bases and J by 3 bases, with 2 bases left in between. CDR1 is DFQATT, CDR2 SNEGSKA, per germline (reference sequence). CDR3 DNA: TGCAGTGCTAGTGACACTGAAGCTTTCTTT. Translation gives CSASDTEAFF.

This rearrangement joins TRBV4-2 to TRBJ1-6; a possible D gene is TRBD1 (5 bases). The germline gives CDR1 LGHNA, CDR2 YNFKEQ. The CDR3 contains 15 residues. The V and J ends lost 4 bases and 5 bases respectively, with 12 bases between them. CDR3 in amino acids: CASSLANRNNSPLHF. CDR3 DNA sequence: TGTGCCAGCAGCCTAGCCAACAGGAATAATTCACCCCTCCACTTT.

The V and J genes are TRBV27 and TRBJ2-1, with 9 bases lining up with TRBD2. V lost 2 bases to trimming and J lost 8 bases; unmatched junction nucleotides: 7. The length of the CDR3 is 15 residues. Per germline, CDR1 MNHEY and CDR2 SMNVEV (reference sequence). The CDR3 here is CASSLLAGFIDEQFF. The CDR3 DNA is TGTGCCAGCAGTTTACTAGCGGGGTTTATTGATGAGCAGTTCTTC.

The CDR3 is CASSPRLRDRFSGNTIYF. The DNA of the CDR3 is TGTGCCAGCTCACCACGGCTTCGGGACAGATTCTCTGGAAACACCATATATTTT. The chain has TRBV18 and TRBJ1-3; 7 bases match TRBD1. This CDR3 has 18 amino acids. Trimming took 1 base from V and 0 from J; bases not matched to a gene: 9. Germline V CDR1 and CDR2: KGHSH, LQKENI.

V and J are TRBV7-2 and TRBJ2-4; 11 nucleotides match TRBD2. This CDR3 contains 18 residues. V lost 5 bases and J lost 3; bases outside the gene matches: 12. The V gene's germline CDR1 is SGHTA and CDR2 FQGNSA. In DNA, the CDR3 is TGTGCCAGCAGCCGCTCGACTAGCGGGACAGTGGGCAAAAACATTCAGTACTTC. This codes for CASSRSTSGTVGKNIQYF.

CDR3 nucleotide sequence: TGTGCCAGCAGTGAAAGGACTAGCGGGAGAGCGGACATTCAGTACTTC. It encodes CASSERTSGRADIQYF. The chain employs TRBV6-1 and TRBJ2-4; 13 bases match TRBD2. The trim removed 2 bases at V and 8 bases at J, leaving 6 bases unmatched. CDR1 is MNHNS and CDR2 is SASEGT in the germline V gene. The CDR3 is 16 amino acids.

This chain connects TRBV4-1 to TRBJ2-7; 11 positions match TRBD2. The CDR3 totals 16 residues. Per the germline V gene, CDR1 is MGHRA and CDR2 is YSYEKL. V lost 3 bases, J lost 6 bases, and 10 bases stayed unmatched. The CDR3 protein is CASSQRTGLADVEQYF. The CDR3 nucleotides read TGCGCCAGCAGCCAGAGAACGGGACTAGCGGACGTCGAGCAGTACTTC.

This clone was seen just once. The rearrangement uses TRBV4-1 and TRBJ1-5; D unresolved. Trimming shortened V by 0 bases and J by 4 bases, and 7 bases separated the two germline ends. CDR3 length: 14 amino acids. The germline V gene encodes CDR1 MGHRA and CDR2 YSYEKL. The CDR3 coding sequence is TGCGCCAGCAGCCAAGATCAAGGAAATCAGCCCCAGCATTTT. It is translated as CASSQDQGNQPQHF.

The rearrangement uses TRBV4-2 and TRBJ2-1, with D possibly being TRBD2 (6 bases). The germline V and J ends were trimmed by 0 bases and 6 bases, with 12 bases remaining between them. This CDR3 is built from 15 residues. The germline V gene has CDR1 LGHNA and CDR2 YNFKEQ. CDR3 DNA: TGTGCCAGCAGCCAAGATCAAGGGACTGCCAATGAGCAGTTCTTC. It translates to CASSQDQGTANEQFF.

The gene calls are TRBV2 and TRBJ1-5, with D perhaps matching TRBD1 (6 bases). CDR3 length: 13 amino acids. V lost 1 base to trimming and J lost 5 bases, with 6 bases between them. CDR1 and CDR2 from the germline V gene are SNHLY and FYNNEI. CDR3 DNA: TGTGCCAGCAGTGAAGGACAGGATCAGCCCCAGCATTTT. This translates into CASSEGQDQPQHF.